Listed here are 11 T cell receptor beta chains from one sample, sequenced in a study of blood T cells in healthy people across ages. A second roughly 7 to 11 cycle PCR used barcoded and J-beta primers. TCRdb re-analysed the 5' RACE reads in MiXCR, keeping a single row per CDR3 protein. The repertoire holds 600,000 to 1,000,000 distinct CDR3 sequences, with roughly 60% as singletons. Specimen: blood. These receptors came from a man younger than 45 in good health.

This clonotype was picked up one time. The V gene is TRBV5-1, the J gene TRBJ2-2, with a tentative D call TRBD1 (7 bases). V lost 6 bases to trimming and J lost 0 bases, with 12 bases between them. The CDR3 extends over 15 amino acids. Germline CDR1 SGHRS, CDR2 YFSETQ. In nucleotides, the CDR3 is TGCGCCAGCAACGGAGGGGGCGCGAACACCGGGGAGCTGTTTTTT. Amino acids: CASNGGGANTGELFF.

This clonotype was observed a handful of times. This chain uses TRBV9 with TRBJ2-1, with unresolved D. CDR1 and CDR2 from the germline V gene are SGDLS and YYNGEE. V was pared by 0 bases and J by 9 bases, with 7 bases between. There are 12 residues in the CDR3. The CDR3 is CASSVDQTEQFF. DNA of the CDR3: TGTGCCAGCAGCGTAGACCAAACTGAGCAGTTCTTC. The entire variable domain, with the rest obtained from reference TRBV9 and TRBJ2-1, is as follows: DSGVTQTPKHLITATGQRVTLRCSPRSGDLSVYWYQQSLDQGLQFLIQYYNGEERAKGNILERFSAQQFPDLHSELNLSSLELGDSALYFCASSVDQTEQFFGPGTRLTVL.

J is TRBJ2-7 and V is TRBV12-3 or TRBV12-4; D is uncertain. V lost 1 base and J 1 base, leaving 8 bases between the germline ends. This CDR3 has 14 residues. The CDR3 here is CASSLEQLSYEQYF. The CDR3 bases are TGTGCCAGCAGTTTAGAACAGTTATCCTACGAGCAGTACTTC.

The chain is built from TRBV6-6 and TRBJ2-7; D unresolved. The CDR3 is 13 amino acids. Trimming removed 6 bases from V and 2 bases from J, with 11 bases in between. Germline CDR1 and CDR2: MNHNY and SVGAGI (reference sequence). The CDR3 is CASRAGETYEQYF. CDR3 coding DNA: TGTGCCAGCAGAGCCGGAGAGACCTACGAGCAGTACTTC.

The V call is TRBV20-1, the J call TRBJ2-5; 7 positions agree with TRBD2. The V gene end was trimmed by 3 bases and the J gene end by 1 base; junction bases not matched to a gene: 8. The CDR3 has 15 residues. From germline, CDR1 is DFQATT and CDR2 SNEGSKA (reference sequence). CDR3 sequence reads: CSASQAGPFQETQYF. CDR3 coding DNA: TGCAGTGCTAGCCAAGCGGGACCCTTCCAAGAGACCCAGTACTTC.

The chain joins TRBV5-1 to TRBJ2-1, with D unclear. CDR1 SGHRS and CDR2 YFSETQ come from the germline V gene. The CDR3 runs to 13 residues. Between the trimmed V and J ends, which lost 0 bases and 8 bases, there was a span of 9 bases. The CDR3 protein is CASSLGREDEQFF. The CDR3 DNA reads TGCGCCAGCAGCTTGGGGCGAGAGGATGAGCAGTTCTTC.

The genes are TRBV20-1 and TRBJ2-1; TRBD2 might be the D (6 bases). The CDR3 consists of 13 residues. CDR1 DFQATT and CDR2 SNEGSKA come from the germline V gene (reference sequence). The V gene lost 6 bases and the J gene lost 6 bases, with 15 bases spanning the gap. The CDR3 is CSAVGRGGNEQFF. In DNA, the CDR3 is TGCAGTGCAGTCGGAAGGGGAGGCAATGAGCAGTTCTTC.

This rearrangement joins TRBV20-1 to TRBJ2-4; 7 nucleotides line up with TRBD1. The J call could be wrong; TRBJ2-5 is a better fit for the DNA end. The CDR3 loop spans 15 amino acids. CDR1 is DFQATT, CDR2 SNEGSKA, per germline (reference sequence). The CDR3 DNA is TGCAGTGCTAGAGATTCACAGGGGTCCCAAGAGACCCAGTACTTC. This codes for CSARDSQGSQETQYF.

The chain has TRBV13 and TRBJ1-2; no firm D call. The CDR3 consists of 12 residues. V lost 2 bases to trimming and J lost 8 bases, with 9 bases between them. The germline CDR1 and CDR2 sequences are PRHDT and FYEKMQ (reference sequence). The CDR3 nucleotides are TGTGCCAGCAGCTTAAATAAACGCGGCTACACCTTC. Translating gives CASSLNKRGYTF.

This chain links TRBV20-1 with TRBJ2-5; D gene ambiguous. The V gene's germline CDR1 is DFQATT and CDR2 SNEGSKA (reference sequence). V was pared by 0 bases and J by 5 bases, with 10 bases between. The CDR3 length is 13 residues. The chain's CDR3 is CSAREFTGETQYF. The DNA for the CDR3 is TGCAGTGCTAGAGAGTTCACCGGCGAGACCCAGTACTTC.

V and J are TRBV7-2 and TRBJ1-2; D is unresolved. V shed 1 base and J shed 1 base, with 7 bases lying between them. The CDR3 extends over 14 amino acids. Germline assignment: CDR1 SGHTA and CDR2 FQGNSA. The CDR3: CASSLVGSNYGYTF. CDR3 DNA: TGTGCCAGCAGCTTAGTGGGCAGTAACTATGGCTACACCTTC.